This is a list of T cell receptor beta chains from one sample in a study of blood T cell repertoires in COVID-19. Sequencing was performed with immunoSEQ multiplex PCR; in TCRdb, only in-frame clones are kept and a portion is missing. The data contain about 410,000 clones, 86% of them singletons. What was sequenced was peripheral blood. The receptors here all came from a woman between 25 and 40 years old with active or convalescent COVID-19. The CDR3 runs from the conserved cysteine through the conserved F or W. A D gene is named only where the DNA matches it firmly. Expanded clones get a size class; other rows say once, few or many, or leave the size out.

-,-,TRBV15,TRBJ2-1,TGTGCCACCAGCAGTGCGACCCTTCTTCGTAGCTGGCCCTCAGAGCAGTTCTTC,CATSSATLLRSWPSEQFF
-,-,TRBV12-2,TRBJ1-4,TGTGCAAGTCGCTTTTCGGTCAGGAGGAATGAAAAACTGTTTTTT,CASRFSVRRNEKLFF
-,TRBD1,TRBV29-1,TRBJ1-1,TGCAGCGTCCAGGGGGGTCTTCCCCGCATGAACACTGAAGCTTTCTTT,CSVQGGLPRMNTEAFF
once,TRBD1,TRBV5-5,TRBJ1-1,TGTGCCAGCAGCTTGTCCATCGGGACAGAGACCAACACTGAAGCTTTCTTT,CASSLSIGTETNTEAFF
-,TRBD1,TRBV5-1,TRBJ1-1,TGCGCCAGCAGCGGACAGGGAGGGGGGAACACTGAAGCTTTCTTT,CASSGQGGGNTEAFF
-,TRBD1,TRBV6-5,TRBJ2-2,TGTGCCAGCAGTTACCAGGACAGGGCCGGGGAGCTGTTTTTT,CASSYQDRAGELFF
-,TRBD1,TRBV28,TRBJ1-5,TGTGCCAGCAGCCCAGGACAGGGGGGAAATCAGCCCCAGCATTTT,CASSPGQGGNQPQHF
-,-,TRBV6-5,TRBJ1-2,TGTGCCAGCAGTTACTCTGGAGGAGGCTATGGCTACACCTTC,CASSYSGGGYGYTF
once,-,TRBV6-5,TRBJ1-1,TGTGCCAGCAGCGGACAGCTAAACACTGAAGCTTTCTTT,CASSGQLNTEAFF
-,TRBD1,TRBV5-1,TRBJ1-1,TGCGCCAGTAAGGGACAGAATGTAATGAACACTGAAGCTTTCTTT,CASKGQNVMNTEAFF